The 10 T cell receptor beta chains below all came from one sample that was sequenced in a study of T-cell memory formation after mild COVID-19. TCRdb re-called the 5' RACE reads through MiXCR, storing one row per CDR3 protein. The table lists 350,000 to 500,000 distinct CDR3 sequences, more than 20% of them singletons. Sequenced: PBMCs or a T cell subset sorted from them (not recorded which). These receptors all come from an adult woman who had mild COVID-19 (a few samples of this study predate the infection). Cell type and time point are not known.

This rearrangement joins TRBV7-3 to TRBJ2-3, with 11 bases that match TRBD2. CDR1 and CDR2 (germline): SGHTA, FQGTGA. V dropped 2 bases and J dropped 0; count of bases not matched to a gene: 7. The length of the CDR3 is 18 residues. The CDR3 sequence: CASSLLGLAATSTDTQYF. The DNA of the CDR3 is TGTGCCAGCAGCTTACTGGGACTAGCGGCCACTAGCACAGATACGCAGTATTTT.

This clonotype was detected only a few times. This chain connects TRBV7-9 to TRBJ1-1, with TRBD1 as a possible D gene (5 bases). Per the germline V gene, CDR1 is SEHNR and CDR2 is FQNEAQ (reference sequence). V was trimmed by 8 bases and J by 0 bases, leaving 13 bases between them. This CDR3 comprises 14 residues. CDR3 nucleotides: TGTGCCAGCCAGAGGGACGGATTGAACACTGAAGCTTTCTTT. Protein product: CASQRDGLNTEAFF.

The CDR3 bases are TGCGCCAGCAGCCGCGCAGTTGAAACTGGAAACACCATATATTTT. Its translation: CASSRAVETGNTIYF. The chain uses TRBV4-3 and TRBJ1-3; D is ambiguous. Trimming left V 4 bases short and J 2 bases short, with 12 bases between. The CDR3 spans 15 residues. Germline values: CDR1 LGHNA, CDR2 YSLEER.

This clonotype was picked up a small number of times. The chain employs TRBV7-9 and TRBJ1-1, with D tentatively TRBD1 (6 bases). This CDR3 region has 16 residues. CDR1 and CDR2 (germline): SEHNR, FQNEAQ (reference sequence). Trimming left V 5 bases short and J 1 base short, with 17 bases between. In DNA, the CDR3 is TGTGCCAGCAGCCGAGGGGGACGGATGACGAACACTGAAGCTTTCTTT. As protein: CASSRGGRMTNTEAFF. The complete variable domain, with remaining parts taken from reference TRBV7-9 and TRBJ1-1, reads DTGVSQNPRHKITKRGQNVTFRCDPISEHNRLYWYRQTLGQGPEFLTYFQNEAQLEKSRLLSDRFSAERPKGSFSTLEIQRTEQGDSAMYLCASSRGGRMTNTEAFFGQGTRLTVV.

This clonotype was detected a few times. The J gene is TRBJ2-1, the V gene TRBV11-3; D might be TRBD1 (6 bases). Germline CDR1 is SGHNT and CDR2 is YENEEA. Trimming cost V 1 base and J 5 bases, with 15 bases left between them. This CDR3 contains 16 residues. The CDR3 loop is CASSLGNRVRNNEQFF. The CDR3 nucleotides are TGTGCCAGCAGCTTAGGAAACAGGGTTCGGAACAATGAGCAGTTCTTC. Full variable domain (remainder filled in from reference TRBV11-3 and TRBJ2-1): EAGVVQSPRYKIIEKKQPVAFWCNPISGHNTLYWYLQNLGQGPELLIRYENEEAVDDSQLPKDRFSAERLKGVDSTLKIQPAELGDSAVYLCASSLGNRVRNNEQFFGPGTRLTVL.

The genes are TRBV4-1 and TRBJ1-1; 8 positions agree with TRBD1. V dropped 5 bases and J dropped 4; count of bases not matched to a gene: 9. CDR3 length equals 15 residues. The germline V gene encodes CDR1 MGHRA and CDR2 YSYEKL. The CDR3 region is CASSGEQGGGTEAFF. The CDR3 DNA reads TGCGCCAGCAGCGGAGAACAGGGGGGGGGCACTGAAGCTTTCTTT.

The sample holds a few counts of this clonotype. J is TRBJ1-2 and V is TRBV20-1; a possible D gene is TRBD1 (5 bases). CDR3 size: 14 residues. Germline-derived CDR1 and CDR2 are DFQATT and SNEGSKA (reference sequence). Deletions cut 1 base from V and 3 bases from J, with 12 bases between. The CDR3 DNA sequence: TGCAGTGCTAGAGGGGGCCTAAGAGACTATGGCTACACCTTC. Amino acids: CSARGGLRDYGYTF.

This clonotype was counted only a few times. This sequence joins TRBV12-3 or TRBV12-4 and TRBJ1-1; D is unclear. CDR3 length equals 13 residues. V lost 6 bases, J lost 0 bases, and 8 bases lay in between. The CDR3 DNA reads TGTGCCAGCAGCCACGAGATGAACACTGAAGCTTTCTTT. Protein sequence: CASSHEMNTEAFF.

The table lists this clonotype with a few counts. The chain has TRBV7-2 and TRBJ1-4; D ambiguous. The CDR3 has 12 residues. Germline lookup yields CDR1 SGHTA and CDR2 FQGNSA. Between the trimmed V and J ends, which lost 7 bases and 8 bases, there was a span of 11 bases. The CDR3 is CASTLGKEKLFF. The CDR3 DNA reads as TGTGCCAGCACCCTCGGGAAAGAAAAACTGTTTTTT.

This clonotype was observed at least ten times. This sequence joins TRBV6-1 and TRBJ1-5; 8 bases fit TRBD1. CDR1 and CDR2 from the germline V gene are MNHNS and SASEGT. This CDR3 has 16 amino acids. The junction had 9 bases not matched to a gene; V was cut back by 6 bases and J by 2 bases. CDR3 amino acids: CASSIQGAGGNQPQHF. CDR3 bases: TGTGCCAGCAGCATTCAGGGGGCTGGGGGCAATCAGCCCCAGCATTTT.